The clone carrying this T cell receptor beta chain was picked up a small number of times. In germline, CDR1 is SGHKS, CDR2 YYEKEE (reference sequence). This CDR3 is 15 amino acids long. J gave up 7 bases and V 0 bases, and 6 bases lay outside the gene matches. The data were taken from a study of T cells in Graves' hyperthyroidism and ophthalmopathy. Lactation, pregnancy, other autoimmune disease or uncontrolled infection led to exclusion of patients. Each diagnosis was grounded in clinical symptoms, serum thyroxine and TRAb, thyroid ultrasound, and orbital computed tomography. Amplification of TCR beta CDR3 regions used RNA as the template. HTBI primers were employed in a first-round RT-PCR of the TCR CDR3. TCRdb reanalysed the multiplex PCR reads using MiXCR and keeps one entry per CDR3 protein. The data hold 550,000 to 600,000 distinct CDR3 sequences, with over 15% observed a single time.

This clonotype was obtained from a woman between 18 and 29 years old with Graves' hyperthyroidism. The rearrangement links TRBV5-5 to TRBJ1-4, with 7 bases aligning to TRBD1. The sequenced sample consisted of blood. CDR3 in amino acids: CASSLVGTVSEKLFF. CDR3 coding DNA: TGTGCCAGCAGCTTGGTTGGGACAGTGTCTGAAAAACTGTTTTTT.